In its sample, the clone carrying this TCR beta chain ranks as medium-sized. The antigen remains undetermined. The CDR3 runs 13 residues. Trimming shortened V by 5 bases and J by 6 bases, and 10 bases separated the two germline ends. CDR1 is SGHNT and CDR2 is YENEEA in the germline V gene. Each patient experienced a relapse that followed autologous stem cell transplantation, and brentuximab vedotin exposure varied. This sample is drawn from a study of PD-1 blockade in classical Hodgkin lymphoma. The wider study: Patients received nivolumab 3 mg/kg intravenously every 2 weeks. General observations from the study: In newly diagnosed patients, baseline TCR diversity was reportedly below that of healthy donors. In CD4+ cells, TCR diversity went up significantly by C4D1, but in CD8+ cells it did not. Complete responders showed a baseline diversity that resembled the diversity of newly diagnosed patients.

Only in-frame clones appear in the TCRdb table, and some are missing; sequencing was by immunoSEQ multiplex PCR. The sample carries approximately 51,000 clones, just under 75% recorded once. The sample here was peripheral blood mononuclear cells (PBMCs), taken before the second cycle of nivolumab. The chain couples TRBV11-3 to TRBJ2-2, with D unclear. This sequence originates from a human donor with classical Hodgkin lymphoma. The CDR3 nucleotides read TGTGCCAGCAGCGTAAGAACAGCCGGGGAGCTGTTTTTT. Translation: CASSVRTAGELFF.